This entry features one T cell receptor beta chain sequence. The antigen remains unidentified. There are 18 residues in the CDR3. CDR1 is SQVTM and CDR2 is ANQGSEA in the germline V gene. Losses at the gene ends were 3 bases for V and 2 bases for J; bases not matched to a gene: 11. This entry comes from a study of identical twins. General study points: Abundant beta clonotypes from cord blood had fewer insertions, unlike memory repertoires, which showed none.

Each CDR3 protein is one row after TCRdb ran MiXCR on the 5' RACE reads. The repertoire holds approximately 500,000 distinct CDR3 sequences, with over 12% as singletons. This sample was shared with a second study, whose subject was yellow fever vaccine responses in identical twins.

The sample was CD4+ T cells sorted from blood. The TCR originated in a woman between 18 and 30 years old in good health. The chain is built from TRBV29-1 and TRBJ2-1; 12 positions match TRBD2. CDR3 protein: CSVEAGTSGWAAYNEQFF. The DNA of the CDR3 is TGCAGCGTTGAGGCCGGGACTAGCGGGTGGGCCGCCTACAATGAGCAGTTCTTC.